These 22 T cell receptor beta chains share one sample of origin, sequenced in a study of OX40 agonist ivuxolimab in advanced cancers. TCRdb keeps only in-frame clones here, not all; method: immunoSEQ multiplex PCR. In the table there are tens of thousands of clones, about 80% of which are singletons. The specimen comprised CD4+ or CD8+ T cells sorted from blood, sampled in a trial of the OX40 agonist ivuxolimab. The origin of the receptors is an adult with an advanced solid tumor such as melanoma, head and neck, liver or kidney cancer.

The genes are TRBV7-9 and TRBJ2-5; 9 bases are shared with TRBD1. The trim removed 2 bases at V and 2 bases at J, leaving 3 bases unmatched. Germline V gene sequence: CDR1 SEHNR, CDR2 FQNEAQ (reference sequence). The CDR3 contains 15 residues. CDR3 nucleotides: TGTGCCAGCAGCTTAAGGGGGACAGGGCAAGAGACCCAGTACTTC. It encodes CASSLRGTGQETQYF.

This clone has a single count. DNA of the CDR3: TGTGCCAGCAGTATAGGGGACAGAAGAACTGAAGCTTTCTTT. This gives the protein CASSIGDRRTEAFF. The rearrangement joins TRBV6-6 to TRBJ1-1, with TRBD1 matching over 7 bases. V was pared by 5 bases and J by 5 bases, with 8 bases of the junction left unmatched. Germline V gene sequence: CDR1 MNHNY, CDR2 SVGAGI (reference sequence). The CDR3 is 14 amino acids.

The chain is built from TRBV7-2 and TRBJ2-7; unclear D gene. Trimming took off 1 base at V and 7 bases at J, with 11 bases between the two ends. This CDR3 has 13 amino acids. CDR1 and CDR2 from the germline V gene are SGHTA and FQGNSA. The CDR3 nucleotides are TGTGCCAGCAGCTTAGGGGCCCCGATAGAGCAGTACTTC. Translating gives CASSLGAPIEQYF.

This rearrangement joins TRBV5-1 to TRBJ2-7, with 10 bases identical to TRBD2. CDR1 and CDR2 (germline): SGHRS, YFSETQ. V lost 6 bases to trimming and J lost 3 bases; unmatched junction nucleotides: 3. The CDR3 contains 13 residues. CDR3 residues: CASKTSGDYEQYF. CDR3 nucleotides: TGCGCCAGCAAAACTAGCGGGGACTACGAGCAGTACTTC.

This chain joins TRBV5-1 and TRBJ2-1; D gene ambiguous. V was pared by 5 bases and J by 7 bases, with 16 bases between. The germline gives CDR1 SGHRS, CDR2 YFSETQ. This CDR3 has 14 residues. The CDR3 protein is CASSSHPEGNEQFF. CDR3 bases: TGCGCCAGCAGTTCCCACCCTGAAGGAAATGAGCAGTTCTTC.

The chain has TRBV27 and TRBJ2-7; D is ambiguous. The CDR3 consists of 15 residues. Trimming cost V 6 bases and J 2 bases, with 17 bases left between them. Looked up from germline, CDR1 is MNHEY and CDR2 is SMNVEV (reference sequence). The CDR3 DNA reads as TGTGCCAGCAGACCGAGGAGCCTAGGGACCTACGAGCAGTACTTC. As protein: CASRPRSLGTYEQYF.

The chain uses TRBV6-1 and TRBJ1-6, with D maybe TRBD1 (6 bases). Trimming stripped 5 bases from V and 12 bases from J, with 20 bases between. This CDR3 contains 15 residues. CDR1 is MNHNS, CDR2 SASEGT, per germline. CDR3: CASSKGAGDGRPLHF. The CDR3 DNA reads TGTGCCAGCAGTAAAGGGGCAGGGGATGGCCGACCCCTCCACTTT.

This chain connects TRBV7-8 to TRBJ2-7, with TRBD1 as a possible D gene (5 bases). CDR1 is SGHVS and CDR2 is FQNEAQ in the germline V gene. This CDR3 region has 16 residues. The V end lost 1 base, the J end lost 2 bases, and 15 bases lay between the germline ends. The CDR3 loop is CASSLGFGASPYEQYF. DNA of the CDR3: TGTGCCAGCAGCTTAGGGTTTGGGGCGAGTCCCTACGAGCAGTACTTC.

J is TRBJ2-1 and V is TRBV7-8; D remains unclear. The V gene lost 1 base and the J gene lost 0 bases, with 13 bases spanning the gap. Germline V lookup: CDR1 SGHVS, CDR2 FQNEAQ. The CDR3 length is 17 residues. The CDR3 region is CASSLELRFGSYNEQFF. The CDR3 region has the DNA TGTGCCAGCAGCTTAGAATTAAGATTCGGCTCCTACAATGAGCAGTTCTTC.

This clone was seen more than once but under ten times. The J gene is TRBJ2-1, the V gene TRBV7-6, with TRBD1 matching over 10 bases. CDR3 size: 12 residues. Trimming removed 5 bases from V and 14 bases from J; junction bases left unmatched: 6. CDR1 is SGHVS and CDR2 is FNYEAQ in the germline V gene. The DNA of the CDR3 is TGTGCCAGCAGCCTATGGACAGGGGGAAAGTTCTTC. This encodes CASSLWTGGKFF.

V is TRBV10-3 and J is TRBJ1-2; D unclear. V lost 8 bases to trimming and J lost 0 bases, with 10 bases between them. The CDR3 loop spans 13 amino acids. The germline gives CDR1 ENHRY, CDR2 SYGVKD. The CDR3 region is CAIEGLPNYGYTF. The CDR3 coding sequence is TGTGCCATCGAAGGTCTACCTAACTATGGCTACACCTTC.

The chain uses TRBV5-1 and TRBJ1-1; D remains ambiguous. CDR1 and CDR2 (germline): SGHRS, YFSETQ. The CDR3 has 13 residues. V lost 4 bases and J 4 bases, leaving 11 bases between the germline ends. CDR3 DNA: TGCGCCAGCAGCCGCGAGCGGCTCACTGAAGCTTTCTTT. It yields the protein CASSRERLTEAFF.

The CDR3 nucleotides read TGTGCCATTGGGAAAAAAACCTTC. It is translated as CAIGKKTF. J is TRBJ1-2 and V is TRBV28; no firm D call. V gave up 10 bases and J gave up 14 bases, with 11 bases separating them. Germline CDR1 and CDR2: MDHEN and SYDVKM. This CDR3 is built from 8 residues.

The genes are TRBV6-5 and TRBJ2-7; TRBD1 or TRBD2 may be the D gene (5 bases each). The CDR3 covers 14 residues. The germline V gene has CDR1 MNHEY and CDR2 SVGAGI. The V end was cut by 1 base, the J end by 3 bases, with 10 bases between. CDR3 loop: CASSYFGTGYEQYF. For the CDR3, the DNA is TGTGCCAGCAGTTACTTTGGGACGGGCTACGAGCAGTACTTC.

This chain joins TRBV19 and TRBJ1-6, with 10 bases fitting TRBD1. Trimming took 6 bases from V and 17 from J; bases not matched to a gene: 10. CDR3 length: 13 residues. The germline gives CDR1 LNHDA, CDR2 SQIVND (reference sequence). This chain's CDR3 is CASSPGTGVWFHF. As DNA, the CDR3 is TGTGCCAGTAGCCCCGGGACAGGGGTTTGGTTCCACTTT. The full variable domain, in which reference TRBV19 and TRBJ1-6 provide the parts outside the CDR3, is DGGITQSPKYLFRKEGQNVTLSCEQNLNHDAMYWYRQDPGQGLRLIYYSQIVNDFQKGDIAEGYSVSREKKESFPLTVTSAQKNPTAFYLCASSPGTGVWFHFGNGTRLTVT.

The gene calls are TRBV15 and TRBJ1-5; the D is unclear. V gave up 4 bases and J gave up 4 bases, with 14 bases separating them. CDR1 and CDR2 from the germline V gene are LNHNV and YYDKDF (reference sequence). There are 15 residues in the CDR3. The CDR3 is CATSKSPSGNQPQHF. CDR3 sequence (DNA): TGTGCCACCAGCAAATCACCATCGGGTAATCAGCCCCAGCATTTT.

The chain couples TRBV7-2 to TRBJ1-1; D gene uncertain. The V gene lost 5 bases and the J gene lost 1 base, with 20 bases spanning the gap. This CDR3 spans 17 amino acids. Germline V lookup: CDR1 SGHTA, CDR2 FQGNSA. CDR3 residues: CASSRKDKQLQNTEAFF. The CDR3 DNA reads TGTGCCAGCAGCCGAAAAGACAAACAGCTCCAGAACACTGAAGCTTTCTTT.

In DNA form, the CDR3 reads TGTGCCAGCAGCGTCCATTACAATGAGCAGTTCTTC. Translating gives CASSVHYNEQFF. The V and J genes are TRBV9 and TRBJ2-1; no clear D gene. Deletions cut 2 bases from V and 4 bases from J, with 4 bases between. Germline assignment: CDR1 SGDLS and CDR2 YYNGEE. CDR3 length: 12 amino acids. Supplemented by reference TRBV9 and TRBJ2-1, the full variable domain reads DSGVTQTPKHLITATGQRVTLRCSPRSGDLSVYWYQQSLDQGLQFLIQYYNGEERAKGNILERFSAQQFPDLHSELNLSSLELGDSALYFCASSVHYNEQFFGPGTRLTVL.

The genes are TRBV6-5 and TRBJ2-7; D might be TRBD1 (6 bases). Deletions cut 2 bases from V and 9 bases from J, with 11 bases between. In germline, CDR1 is MNHEY, CDR2 SVGAGI. The CDR3 totals 12 residues. This chain's CDR3 is CASSYGTNRQYF. CDR3 nucleotide sequence: TGTGCCAGCAGTTACGGGACAAATCGGCAGTACTTC.

CDR3 sequence reads: CASSPLGQPGGKLFF. As DNA, the CDR3 is TGTGCCAGCTCACCACTCGGGCAGCCGGGTGGAAAACTGTTTTTT. The chain has TRBV18 and TRBJ1-4; D gene unclear. The ends were cut back, 1 base at V and 10 bases at J, with 16 bases in the middle. The CDR3 covers 15 residues. CDR1 KGHSH and CDR2 LQKENI come from the germline V gene.

In its sample, this clone was seen a few times. J is TRBJ1-2 and V is TRBV7-8; TRBD1 matches at 8 bases. The CDR3 length is 18 residues. The trim removed 1 base at V and 4 bases at J, leaving 14 bases unmatched. The germline gives CDR1 SGHVS, CDR2 FQNEAQ. The CDR3 loop reads CASSLGGNVGQGIYGYTF. As DNA, the CDR3 is TGTGCCAGCAGCTTAGGTGGGAACGTAGGACAGGGAATCTATGGCTACACCTTC.

V usage is TRBV6-1 and J usage is TRBJ1-3; possibly TRBD1 for D (5 bases). Germline V gene lookup returns CDR1 MNHNS and CDR2 SASEGT. This CDR3 has 18 residues. V shed 2 bases and J shed 7 bases, with 24 bases lying between them. CDR3: CASSETPGTGIGRNTIYF. DNA for the CDR3: TGTGCCAGCAGTGAAACGCCGGGGACGGGGATTGGAAGGAACACCATATATTTT.